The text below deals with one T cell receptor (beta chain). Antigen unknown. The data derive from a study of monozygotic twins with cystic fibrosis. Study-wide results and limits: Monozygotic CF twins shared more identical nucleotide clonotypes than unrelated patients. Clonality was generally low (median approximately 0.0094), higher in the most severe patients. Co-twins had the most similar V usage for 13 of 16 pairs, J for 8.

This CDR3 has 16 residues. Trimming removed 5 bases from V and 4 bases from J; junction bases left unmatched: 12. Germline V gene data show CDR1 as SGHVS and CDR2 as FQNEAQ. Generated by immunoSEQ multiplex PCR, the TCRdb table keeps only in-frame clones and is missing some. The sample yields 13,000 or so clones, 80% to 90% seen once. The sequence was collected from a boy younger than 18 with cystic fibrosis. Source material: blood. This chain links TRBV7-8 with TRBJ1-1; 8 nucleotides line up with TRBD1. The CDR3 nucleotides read TGTGCCAGCAGCCCACGGACAGGGCCCATGACCACTGAAGCTTTCTTT. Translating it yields CASSPRTGPMTTEAFF.